This T cell receptor (beta chain) was retrieved from a study of sequential checkpoint blockade in melanoma. Study information: Arm A got nivolumab then ipilimumab; arm B the reverse, 1:1.

Specified treatment: randomized to nivolumab then ipilimumab (arm A) or the reverse (arm B). DNA-damaging chemotherapy had not been given to any patient beforehand. Live CD3+CD8+ CD19− CD56− cells were sorted from PBMCs. Clones were sequenced by immunoSEQ multiplex PCR, and TCRdb holds only the in-frame ones, with some missing. The table shows 15,000 to 20,000 clones, with around 67% occurring only once. The CDR3 covers 16 residues. The germline gives CDR1 SGDLS, CDR2 YYNGEE. J was trimmed by 6 bases and V by 0 bases; bases with no gene match: 11. The V call is TRBV9, the J call TRBJ1-1; 7 nucleotides align to TRBD1. This material consisted of CD8+ T cells sorted from blood (inferred from file names), taken from a patient given nivolumab and ipilimumab in sequence. The sequence was obtained from a human donor with melanoma. This CDR3 is CASSVGGRGYPPEAFF. CDR3 sequence (DNA): TGTGCCAGCAGCGTAGGGGGCAGGGGGTACCCCCCTGAAGCTTTCTTT. Filled out from reference TRBV9 and TRBJ1-1, the complete variable domain reads DSGVTQTPKHLITATGQRVTLRCSPRSGDLSVYWYQQSLDQGLQFLIQYYNGEERAKGNILERFSAQQFPDLHSELNLSSLELGDSALYFCASSVGGRGYPPEAFFGQGTRLTVV.